Listed here are 2 T cell receptor beta chains from one sample, sequenced in a study of human T cells and chemical hapten exposure (dated by TCRdb to the early 2020s). The time point label for this specimen denotes: pre-sensitization, week 0. The sample's treatment or condition label, decoded: therapeutic diphenylcyclopropenone sensitization with weekly scalp DPC. Library generation was performed with RACE. Instrument on record: NextSeq 500. TCRdb applied fastp at Q25 and MiXCR to the public reads, then kept only in-frame beta chains. One record per CDR3 amino acid sequence lists the most common genes and DNA. This sample is represented by roughly 51,000 distinct CDR3 sequences; approximately 9.9% of them were singletons. Around 10% of the sample is held by the ten biggest clonotypes. Here the sequenced sample was whole blood, taken in connection with sensitization to the hapten diphenylcyclopropenone (DPC). These receptors all stem from a man aged 40-50 years with alopecia areata. Some clones in this sample may be carry-over from other donors' samples.

This clonotype turned up a few times. The rearrangement links TRBV2 to TRBJ1-5; D gene unclear. This CDR3 is 17 amino acids long. Trimming shortened V by 4 bases and J by 3 bases, and 19 bases separated the two germline ends. Per germline, CDR1 SNHLY and CDR2 FYNNEI. The CDR3 DNA sequence: TGTGCCAGCAGTGGGCCCCCAGCGGGAGGGAACAATCAGCCCCAGCATTTT. Protein: CASSGPPAGGNNQPQHF.

This clonotype has more than one count but fewer than ten. The rearrangement links TRBV27 to TRBJ1-1; D not resolved. The CDR3 runs 14 residues. V was trimmed by 8 bases and J by 0 bases, leaving 13 bases between them. Germline CDR1 reads MNHEY; CDR2 reads SMNVEV (reference sequence). The CDR3 DNA follows: TGTGCCAGCGTTGGGAGGCAGTTGAACACTGAAGCTTTCTTT. Translation: CASVGRQLNTEAFF.